Here is one T cell receptor (beta chain) with its context. No cognate antigen has been identified for it. Sequencing relied on an Illumina HiSeq 2000. TCR beta cDNA libraries were prepared using 5'RACE template switching, which introduced a universal primer site and unique molecular identifiers. cDNA synthesis was primed from the TCR beta constant segment, followed by two successive PCR amplification steps. The paper's data handling went like this. MIGEC was used to demultiplex reads and group the reads by UMI, and MiTCR was used to assemble and quantify clonotypes. To exclude erroneous sequences, only TCR cDNA sequences supported by at least two reads were retained. The tcR package was used for downstream repertoire analysis, and clonotypes were matched between fractions using CDR3 nucleotide sequence together with V segment. Antigen specificity was annotated against VDJdb with VDJmatch, allowing one amino acid substitution in CDR3. TCRdb reprocessed the reads, reporting each CDR3 protein sequence once and no DNA. The V and J calls and clone size come from TCRdb's table, not from the authors' own analysis. This sample's clone table shows roughly 380,000 distinct CDR3 sequences. In total, the top ten clones hold 5% to 5.5% of the sample.

This sample is part of a study of T cells expressing NK-cell markers (dated by TCRdb to about 2020). With respect to the entire study: Three sorted T-cell subsets (CD3+CD56+NKG2C+, CD3+CD56+NKG2C- and CD3+CD56-NKG2C+) from 7 to 9 donors had their TCR beta-chain repertoires profiled. The libraries were sequenced on Illumina HiSeq 2000/2500, MiSeq or NextSeq, producing 2 x 150 bp reads. Randomly selected healthy volunteers, three men and five women, were used as the eight sequenced donors. Seven of the eight sequenced donors were HCMV-seropositive and one was HCMV-seronegative. Broad study findings and their caveats: It remained unclear whether the expanded NKG2C-expressing T cell clones were specific for HCMV antigens. In several donors, the dominant CD3+CD56+NKG2C+ clonotypes ranked among the top 10 CD8+ clonotypes, making up roughly 1.0-7.0% of CD8+ T cells. Those dominant clonotypes were again the most abundant among CD3+CD56-NKG2C+ cells in a few donors, at about 28.3-60.1%.

HCMV-specific IgG was detected in serum with a commercial ELISA kit to determine HCMV serostatus. Peripheral blood mononuclear cells were isolated from blood by Ficoll density gradient centrifugation. From its cysteine to its phenylalanine, the CDR3 spans 12 amino acids. The DNA is unrecorded. The CDR1 and CDR2 encoded by the germline V gene are SGHTA and FQGNSA. The TCR sequence derives from a man aged 18 to 69 in good health. The sequence is built from TRBV7-2 and TRBJ1-1; absent DNA, TCRdb's TRBD1 call cannot be checked. The sequenced sample consisted of blood T cells: a sorted CD56 or NKG2C T cell subset, CD4+ or CD8+ T cells, or bulk PBMC T cells (not recorded which). The CDR3 protein sequence reads: CASSKYRDEAFF.